These 24 T cell receptor beta chains originate from one sample sequenced in a study of blood T cell repertoires in COVID-19. Clones were read by immunoSEQ multiplex PCR, and TCRdb kept only the in-frame ones, dropping some. The sample includes 150,000 to 200,000 clones, approximately 80% of them seen just once. Sequencing was performed on PBMCs or T cells enriched from blood (not recorded which). These receptors all stem from a man over 45 who had recovered from COVID-19.

The rearrangement joins TRBV4-1 to TRBJ2-3; D gene ambiguous. From germline, CDR1 is MGHRA and CDR2 YSYEKL. The CDR3 sequence is 14 residues long. The ends were cut back, 0 bases at V and 4 bases at J, with 8 bases in the middle. The CDR3 region has the DNA TGCGCCAGCAGCCAAGAATTGGGCCCAGATACGCAGTATTTT. It translates to CASSQELGPDTQYF.

This chain joins TRBV5-8 and TRBJ2-7; TRBD2 matches at 10 bases. The CDR3 totals 14 residues. Germline V CDR1 and CDR2: SGHTS, YDEGEE. Trimming cost V 1 base and J 7 bases; bases outside gene matches: 5. The CDR3: CASSLLRLAGEQYF. CDR3 sequence (DNA): TGTGCCAGCAGCTTGCTTCGACTAGCGGGTGAGCAGTACTTC.

This clone was counted a few times. This chain connects TRBV6-5 to TRBJ1-6; maybe TRBD1 (5 bases). V shed 0 bases and J shed 6 bases, with 6 bases lying between them. This CDR3 spans 14 amino acids. Germline CDR1 and CDR2: MNHEY and SVGAGI. The CDR3 sequence: CASSYSGGNSPLHF. For the CDR3, the DNA is TGTGCCAGCAGTTACTCCGGGGGTAATTCACCCCTCCACTTT.

This chain uses TRBV6-5 with TRBJ2-3, with D perhaps TRBD1 (5 bases). V was clipped by 4 bases and J by 0 bases, with 14 bases between them. The CDR3 is made up of 16 amino acids. In germline, CDR1 is MNHEY, CDR2 SVGAGI. The CDR3 sequence: CASSSQTGSSTDTQYF. The CDR3 nucleotides are TGTGCCAGCAGTTCCCAAACAGGATCTAGCACAGATACGCAGTATTTT.

There are a few counts of this clone. The chain recombines TRBV7-8 with TRBJ1-5, with D unclear. V was trimmed by 3 bases and J by 1 base, leaving 13 bases between them. The CDR3 is 16 amino acids. CDR1 SGHVS and CDR2 FQNEAQ come from the germline V gene. The CDR3 sequence: CASSLTGFGSNQPQHF. As DNA, the CDR3 is TGTGCCAGCAGCTTGACGGGGTTTGGGAGCAATCAGCCCCAGCATTTT.

The gene calls are TRBV7-2 and TRBJ2-2; D gene unclear. Trimming shortened V by 1 base and J by 7 bases, and 7 bases separated the two germline ends. CDR1 and CDR2 from the germline V gene are SGHTA and FQGNSA. The CDR3 consists of 13 residues. CDR3 bases: TGTGCCAGCAGCTTAGACTTCGGCGGGGAGCTGTTTTTT. Translating gives CASSLDFGGELFF.

The chain employs TRBV20-1 and TRBJ1-4; D is unresolved. V gave up 7 bases and J gave up 7 bases, with 13 bases separating them. The CDR3 extends over 12 amino acids. The V gene's germline CDR1 is DFQATT and CDR2 SNEGSKA (reference sequence). Here the CDR3 reads CSGSPTGEKLFF. The CDR3 DNA is TGCAGTGGTAGTCCCACGGGTGAAAAACTGTTTTTT.

The chain carries TRBV3-1 (or the pseudogene TRBV3-2) and TRBJ1-2; the D is unclear. From germline, CDR1 is LGHDT and CDR2 YNNKEL (reference sequence). The CDR3 extends over 13 amino acids. V shed 3 bases and J shed 3 bases, with 8 bases lying between them. CDR3 nucleotides: TGTGCCAGCAGCCAGGAGCGTGACTATGGCTACACCTTC. It is translated as CASSQERDYGYTF.

The V gene is TRBV10-2, the J gene TRBJ1-1, with 7 positions matching TRBD1. Germline CDR1 and CDR2: WSHSY and SAAADI. V was clipped by 3 bases and J by 5 bases; unmatched bases: 9. This CDR3 has 15 residues. CDR3 protein: CASSDPGGSRTEAFF. The CDR3 DNA reads TGCGCCAGCAGTGACCCAGGGGGGAGCCGGACTGAAGCTTTCTTT.

The chain carries TRBV7-3 and TRBJ2-2; D remains ambiguous. The germline CDR1 and CDR2 sequences are SGHTA and FQGTGA. The CDR3 spans 13 residues. V was shortened by 1 base and J by 6 bases, with 6 bases between the two germline ends. The CDR3 DNA is TGTGCCAGCAGCTTAATCCAGGCCGGGGAGCTGTTTTTT. Translation: CASSLIQAGELFF. Filled out from reference TRBV7-3 and TRBJ2-2, the complete variable domain reads GAGVSQTPSNKVTEKGKYVELRCDPISGHTALYWYRQSLGQGPEFLIYFQGTGAADDSGLPNDRFFAVRPEGSVSTLKIQRTERGDSAVYLCASSLIQAGELFFGEGSRLTVL.

This clone was counted only a few times. The J gene is TRBJ2-3, the V gene TRBV18; 14 positions agree with TRBD2. V shed 6 bases and J 0 bases; nucleotides not matched to a gene: 2. The CDR3 has 16 residues. Germline lookup yields CDR1 KGHSH and CDR2 LQKENI. The CDR3 here is CASSRLAGGSTDTQYF. CDR3 sequence (DNA): TGTGCCAGCTCGCGACTAGCGGGAGGGAGCACAGATACGCAGTATTTT.

The chain carries TRBV18 and TRBJ2-4; TRBD1 matches 7 bases. Germline-derived CDR1 and CDR2 are KGHSH and LQKENI. This CDR3 contains 14 residues. V dropped 3 bases and J dropped 3; count of bases not matched to a gene: 2. The CDR3 protein is CASSPNRGKNIQYF. In DNA, the CDR3 is TGTGCCAGCTCACCTAACAGGGGCAAAAACATTCAGTACTTC.

J is TRBJ2-7 and V is TRBV7-3; 9 positions match TRBD1. Looked up from germline, CDR1 is SGHTA and CDR2 is FQGTGA. The V segment lost 1 base and the J segment 0 bases; nucleotides outside the gene matches: 4. This CDR3 has 16 amino acids. The CDR3 sequence is CASSLMGTGNSYEQYF. The DNA of the CDR3 is TGTGCCAGCAGCTTAATGGGGACAGGGAACTCCTACGAGCAGTACTTC.

The chain employs TRBV6-1 and TRBJ2-7, with 7 positions matching TRBD1. The germline V gene encodes CDR1 MNHNS and CDR2 SASEGT. The CDR3 totals 15 residues. The V and J ends lost 2 bases and 4 bases, in that order; junction bases with no gene match: 8. The CDR3 loop is CASSELETGWYEQYF. DNA for the CDR3: TGTGCCAGCAGTGAATTAGAGACAGGGTGGTACGAGCAGTACTTC.

This chain uses TRBV19 with TRBJ2-7; weak D call: TRBD1 (6 bases). CDR1 is LNHDA and CDR2 is SQIVND in the germline V gene (reference sequence). V was clipped by 3 bases and J by 6 bases, with 15 bases between them. This CDR3 has 14 amino acids. Here the CDR3 reads CASSIGQSRSEQYF. CDR3 bases: TGTGCCAGTAGTATTGGACAGTCCCGAAGCGAGCAGTACTTC.

CDR3 DNA: TGTGCCAGCAGCTTGGACCAGGGGGGAAAACTGTTTTTT. This sequence encodes CASSLDQGGKLFF. This sequence joins TRBV5-4 and TRBJ1-4; 7 nucleotides agree with TRBD1. The CDR3 consists of 13 residues. Germline CDR1 SGHNT, CDR2 YYREEE (reference sequence). V gave up 0 bases and J gave up 10 bases; unmatched junction bases: 3. Together with reference TRBV5-4 and TRBJ1-4, the CDR3 gives the full variable domain: ETGVTQSPTHLIKTRGQQVTLRCSSQSGHNTVSWYQQALGQGPQFIFQYYREEENGRGNFPPRFSGLQFPNYSSELNVNALELDDSALYLCASSLDQGGKLFFGSGTQLSVL.

This clone was seen a handful of times. The chain uses TRBV10-3 and TRBJ2-2; D may be TRBD2 (6 bases). Trimming cost V 10 bases and J 5 bases, with 14 bases left between them. Germline V gene data show CDR1 as ENHRY and CDR2 as SYGVKD. The CDR3 runs 13 residues. This chain's CDR3 is CATVGAGTGELFF. The CDR3 nucleotides read TGTGCCACTGTCGGGGCGGGAACCGGGGAGCTGTTTTTT.

The chain is built from TRBV11-3 and TRBJ2-1; TRBD1 matches 10 bases. Germline lookup yields CDR1 SGHNT and CDR2 YENEEA. The CDR3 covers 12 residues. V gave up 4 bases and J gave up 14 bases; unmatched junction bases: 5. CDR3 sequence: CASSSLGQGKFF. CDR3 nucleotides: TGTGCCAGCAGCTCCCTGGGACAGGGGAAGTTCTTC. Supplemented by reference TRBV11-3 and TRBJ2-1, the full variable domain reads EAGVVQSPRYKIIEKKQPVAFWCNPISGHNTLYWYLQNLGQGPELLIRYENEEAVDDSQLPKDRFSAERLKGVDSTLKIQPAELGDSAVYLCASSSLGQGKFFGPGTRLTVL.

This rearrangement joins TRBV19 to TRBJ2-3; D is uncertain. CDR3 length: 13 residues. The V end was cut by 0 bases, the J end by 3 bases, with 4 bases between. Germline V CDR1 and CDR2: LNHDA, SQIVND (reference sequence). CDR3 amino acids: CASSIERTDTQYF. The CDR3 DNA follows: TGTGCCAGTAGTATAGAGCGGACAGATACGCAGTATTTT.

The chain joins TRBV28 to TRBJ1-4; 7 bases map to TRBD1. This CDR3 has 15 amino acids. The trim removed 2 bases at V and 4 bases at J, leaving 4 bases unmatched. Germline values: CDR1 MDHEN, CDR2 SYDVKM. The CDR3 reads CASSLGTVINEKLFF. The CDR3 DNA reads TGTGCCAGCAGTTTAGGGACAGTCATTAATGAAAAACTGTTTTTT.

This clone was detected once. This chain joins TRBV3-1 (or the pseudogene TRBV3-2) and TRBJ1-3; 11 positions match TRBD1. The CDR3 sequence is 17 residues long. Losses at the gene ends were 4 bases for V and 1 base for J; bases not matched to a gene: 6. The germline gives CDR1 LGHDT, CDR2 YNNKEL (reference sequence). In DNA, the CDR3 is TGTGCCAGCAGCCGAGGGACAGGGGGTTATTCTGGAAACACCATATATTTT. Translation: CASSRGTGGYSGNTIYF.

The chain links TRBV5-1 to TRBJ2-7; 13 bases are shared with TRBD2. The CDR3 totals 15 residues. The germline V gene has CDR1 SGHRS and CDR2 YFSETQ. V shed 0 bases, J shed 4 bases, and the junction held 1 base outside the gene matches. Here the CDR3 DNA reads TGCGCCAGCAGCTTGGCACTAGCGGGGGGGTACGAGCAGTACTTC. Translating gives CASSLALAGGYEQYF.

The chain joins TRBV28 to TRBJ2-7; 7 positions match TRBD1. Trimming took 6 bases from V and 4 from J; bases not matched to a gene: 9. The CDR3 length is 14 residues. Germline V CDR1 and CDR2: MDHEN, SYDVKM. This chain's CDR3 is CASSRLDRVYEQYF. The CDR3 DNA sequence: TGTGCCAGCAGCCGCCTTGACAGGGTTTACGAGCAGTACTTC.

V and J are TRBV28 and TRBJ2-5; TRBD2 might be the D (6 bases). Germline CDR1 is MDHEN and CDR2 is SYDVKM. Trimming pared 3 bases from V and 4 bases from J, leaving 15 bases between. This CDR3 contains 15 residues. The CDR3 DNA sequence: TGTGCCAGCAGTTTGGGCGGGGCTGGCCTAGAGACCCAGTACTTC. Translation: CASSLGGAGLETQYF.